The next 25 T cell receptor beta chains were all read from a single sample in a study of T-cell memory formation after mild COVID-19. A single record per CDR3 protein comes from TCRdb applying MiXCR to the 5' RACE reads. Among roughly 250,000 distinct CDR3 sequences listed, approximately 15% were seen once. Source material: PBMCs or a T cell subset sorted from them (not recorded which). The receptors stem from a young man who had mild COVID-19 (a few samples of this study predate the infection). Cell type and time point are not known.

This clonotype was counted many times. The rearrangement links TRBV6-5 to TRBJ2-3; 8 bases are a match to TRBD1. CDR3 size: 15 residues. Germline V CDR1 and CDR2: MNHEY, SVGAGI. V gave up 5 bases and J gave up 2 bases; unmatched junction bases: 6. The CDR3 nucleotides read TGTGCCAGCAGTCTACAGGGGGTCCACACAGATACGCAGTATTTT. Its translation is CASSLQGVHTDTQYF.

The rearrangement links TRBV6-5 to TRBJ2-5; maybe TRBD2 (7 bases). Germline-derived CDR1 and CDR2 are MNHEY and SVGAGI. The CDR3 runs to 15 residues. V lost 9 bases and J 3 bases, leaving 20 bases between the germline ends. CDR3: CASRLNRGAEETQYF. Here the CDR3 DNA reads TGTGCCAGTCGCCTAAATCGGGGGGCAGAAGAGACCCAGTACTTC.

This clonotype was seen a few times. This chain links TRBV2 with TRBJ2-7, with D possibly matching TRBD1 (6 bases). Trimming shortened V by 0 bases and J by 3 bases, and 12 bases separated the two germline ends. The CDR3 sequence is 15 residues long. Germline V CDR1 and CDR2: SNHLY, FYNNEI. This chain's CDR3 is CASSEAARQVYEQYV. DNA of the CDR3: TGTGCCAGCAGTGAAGCCGCAAGACAGGTCTACGAGCAGTACGTC.

This clonotype was detected only a few times. The J gene is TRBJ2-5, the V gene TRBV4-1; 8 bases agree with TRBD2. V dropped 0 bases and J dropped 5; count of bases not matched to a gene: 8. This CDR3 region has 16 residues. Germline values: CDR1 MGHRA, CDR2 YSYEKL. The CDR3 DNA follows: TGCGCCAGCAGCCAAGACTCGAGCGGGGGCTGGGAGACCCAGTACTTC. Its translation: CASSQDSSGGWETQYF.

The J gene is TRBJ2-7, the V gene TRBV7-8, with D possibly being TRBD1 (5 bases). Germline V CDR1 and CDR2: SGHVS, FQNEAQ. This CDR3 comprises 15 residues. The V end lost 1 base, the J end lost 5 bases, and 15 bases lay between the germline ends. As DNA, the CDR3 is TGTGCCAGCAGCTTAGACACAGGACCATCCCACGAGCAGTACTTC. It specifies CASSLDTGPSHEQYF.

This clonotype was counted between two and nine times. The chain employs TRBV30 and TRBJ1-1; perhaps TRBD1 as D (6 bases). With 5 bases removed from V and 3 bases from J, the gap between germline ends came to 7 bases. Germline CDR1 GTSNPN, CDR2 SVGIG (reference sequence). The CDR3 spans 11 residues. This CDR3 is CAWGGYTEAFF. Written as DNA, the CDR3 is TGTGCCTGGGGGGGCTACACTGAAGCTTTCTTT.

The chain has TRBV6-2 or TRBV6-3 and TRBJ1-5; D might be TRBD1 (5 bases). The CDR3 is 16 amino acids. Germline V gene sequence: CDR1 MNHEY, CDR2 SVGEGT. V dropped 4 bases and J dropped 9 bases, with 22 bases sitting between them. The CDR3 is CASSSIIQGQRSPQHF. The CDR3 DNA follows: TGTGCCAGCAGTTCGATCATCCAGGGTCAACGCTCGCCCCAGCATTTT.

This clonotype was observed a few times. The V call is TRBV5-1, the J call TRBJ2-5, with D tentatively TRBD1 or TRBD2 (5 bases each). V gave up 0 bases and J gave up 4 bases, with 16 bases separating them. Germline-derived CDR1 and CDR2 are SGHRS and YFSETQ. CDR3 length: 16 residues. CDR3 sequence: CASSLGSMQGRETQYF. Written as DNA, the CDR3 is TGCGCCAGCAGCTTGGGGTCGATGCAGGGACGAGAGACCCAGTACTTC.

V gene TRBV7-2 combines with J gene TRBJ2-7; 12 nucleotides agree with TRBD2. Germline-derived CDR1 and CDR2 are SGHTA and FQGNSA. The CDR3 has 16 amino acids. J lost 4 bases, V lost 1 base, and 5 bases had no gene match. In nucleotides, the CDR3 is TGTGCCAGCAGCTTAGTAGGACTAGCGGGGTTTTACGAGCAGTACTTC. Its translation is CASSLVGLAGFYEQYF.

This clonotype showed up just a few times. This chain connects TRBV7-2 to TRBJ2-6; D uncertain. Germline loops: CDR1 SGHTA, CDR2 FQGNSA. The length of the CDR3 is 15 residues. V lost 3 bases and J 0 bases, leaving 6 bases between the germline ends. The CDR3 nucleotides read TGTGCCAGCAGCTTCGAGGTCTCTGGGGCCAACGTCCTGACTTTC. Translating it yields CASSFEVSGANVLTF.

V gene TRBV7-6 combines with J gene TRBJ2-5; D may correspond to TRBD1 or TRBD2 (7 bases each). CDR1 is SGHVS and CDR2 is FNYEAQ in the germline V gene. V was cut by 5 bases and J by 3 bases, with 22 bases left in between. CDR3 size: 17 residues. CDR3: CASSQGGRPYFKETQYF. The CDR3 nucleotides read TGTGCCAGCAGCCAGGGGGGGAGGCCATACTTTAAAGAGACCCAGTACTTC. The whole variable domain, filled in from reference TRBV7-6 and TRBJ2-5, reads GAGVSQSPRYKVTKRGQDVALRCDPISGHVSLYWYRQALGQGPEFLTYFNYEAQQDKSGLPNDRFSAERPEGSISTLTIQRTEQRDSAMYRCASSQGGRPYFKETQYFGPGTRLLVL.

This rearrangement joins TRBV20-1 to TRBJ2-1; 8 bases agree with TRBD2. The CDR3 has 14 residues. Trimming removed 6 bases from V and 4 bases from J; junction bases left unmatched: 8. Germline values: CDR1 DFQATT, CDR2 SNEGSKA (reference sequence). CDR3 residues: CSALPSGYYNEQFF. CDR3 DNA: TGCAGTGCCCTACCTAGCGGGTATTACAATGAGCAGTTCTTC.

This clonotype was detected a few times. V usage is TRBV12-3 or TRBV12-4 and J usage is TRBJ2-5, with D perhaps assigned TRBD1 or TRBD2 (5 bases each). Trimming took 5 bases from V and 5 from J, leaving 9 bases between them. This CDR3 comprises 12 residues. The DNA of the CDR3 is TGTGCCAGCAGTGGGACGTGGGAGACCCAGTACTTC. Translating gives CASSGTWETQYF.

This chain connects TRBV5-1 to TRBJ2-7; the D gene is possibly TRBD2 (5 bases). Germline CDR1 and CDR2: SGHRS and YFSETQ. There are 15 residues in the CDR3. The V and J ends lost 1 base and 3 bases respectively, with 14 bases between them. In DNA, the CDR3 is TGCGCCAGCAGCTTGAAGTCGGGGATTAGCTACGAGCAGTACTTC. As protein: CASSLKSGISYEQYF.

This sequence joins TRBV1 and TRBJ2-2. TRBV1 is designated a pseudogene. The CDR3 contains 15 residues. CDR3: CTSSLERKVTGELFF. CDR3 nucleotides: TGCACCAGCAGCCTGGAGAGGAAGGTCACCGGGGAGCTGTTTTTT.

This chain connects TRBV11-2 to TRBJ2-5; 8 bases are shared with TRBD2. Germline V lookup: CDR1 SGHAT, CDR2 FQNNGV. Losses at the gene ends were 3 bases for V and 0 bases for J; bases not matched to a gene: 9. The CDR3 sequence is 17 residues long. CDR3 sequence: CASSLVFGGGHQETQYF. CDR3 in DNA: TGTGCCAGCAGCTTGGTCTTCGGCGGGGGGCACCAAGAGACCCAGTACTTC.

This clonotype appeared a few times. This chain joins TRBV12-3 or TRBV12-4 and TRBJ2-1, with no clear D. Trimming removed 5 bases from V and 4 bases from J, with 15 bases in between. The CDR3 runs 15 residues. The CDR3: CASSAPGPFYNEQFF. Written as DNA, the CDR3 is TGTGCCAGCAGTGCTCCGGGCCCCTTTTACAATGAGCAGTTCTTC.

This clonotype was found a few times. This rearrangement joins TRBV10-3 to TRBJ1-1; D unclear. V was shortened by 2 bases and J by 6 bases, with 7 bases between the two germline ends. The CDR3 consists of 12 residues. From germline, CDR1 is ENHRY and CDR2 SYGVKD. Here the CDR3 DNA reads TGTGCCATCAGTGAGGTCCCGCCTGAAGCTTTCTTT. This translates into CAISEVPPEAFF.

The chain is built from TRBV5-1 and TRBJ2-5, with D perhaps TRBD2 (7 bases). Between the trimmed V and J ends, which lost 0 bases and 2 bases, there was a span of 14 bases. The CDR3 consists of 16 residues. Per the germline V gene, CDR1 is SGHRS and CDR2 is YFSETQ. CDR3 amino acids: CASSLARGASQETQYF. The CDR3 DNA reads as TGCGCCAGCAGCTTGGCTCGGGGGGCTTCACAAGAGACCCAGTACTTC.

The V and J genes are TRBV7-8 and TRBJ1-1; TRBD1 might be the D (6 bases). Germline-derived CDR1 and CDR2 are SGHVS and FQNEAQ. V lost 3 bases, J lost 7 bases, and 15 bases lay in between. CDR3 length: 14 residues. The CDR3 loop reads CASSFNTGLSEAFF. For the CDR3, the DNA is TGTGCCAGCAGCTTTAATACAGGGTTAAGTGAAGCTTTCTTT.

This clonotype was seen a handful of times. J is TRBJ2-7 and V is TRBV12-3 or TRBV12-4; D is ambiguous. The CDR3 totals 15 residues. Trimming pared 0 bases from V and 2 bases from J, leaving 11 bases between. The CDR3 DNA sequence: TGTGCCAGCAGTTTAGCGTGGGGAAACGCCTACGAGCAGTACGTC. It codes for CASSLAWGNAYEQYV.

The genes are TRBV7-6 and TRBJ1-1; no clear D. V dropped 7 bases and J dropped 5 bases, with 14 bases sitting between them. CDR1 and CDR2 from the germline V gene are SGHVS and FNYEAQ. The CDR3 is 13 residues long. The CDR3 bases are TGTGCCAGCACACCCGGGGTCGCGACTGAAGCTTTCTTT. This codes for CASTPGVATEAFF.

Only a few counts were recorded for this clonotype. The chain recombines TRBV7-6 with TRBJ2-5; 10 bases map to TRBD1. The trim removed 1 base at V and 5 bases at J, leaving 7 bases unmatched. Germline CDR1 and CDR2: SGHVS and FNYEAQ. This CDR3 has 16 amino acids. The CDR3 bases are TGTGCCAGCAGCTTAGTTCGGGACAGGGGATTGGAGACCCAGTACTTC. Protein: CASSLVRDRGLETQYF.

V gene TRBV12-3 or TRBV12-4 combines with J gene TRBJ1-2, with no clear D. V lost 4 bases and J lost 8, with 17 bases in between. This CDR3 contains 14 residues. The CDR3 coding sequence is TGTGCCAGCAGTTCATCGACCGGGGAGCAGGGCTACACCTTC. Encoded protein: CASSSSTGEQGYTF.

The rearrangement links TRBV5-5 to TRBJ1-2; TRBD1 might be the D (5 bases). Germline CDR1 SGHKS, CDR2 YYEKEE (reference sequence). Trimming left V 4 bases short and J 8 bases short, with 12 bases between. The CDR3 extends over 12 amino acids. CDR3 in amino acids: CASSPAGTGYTF. The CDR3 coding sequence is TGTGCCAGCAGCCCGGCAGGGACGGGCTACACCTTC.